This entry concerns a single T cell receptor (beta chain). Its antigen remains unknown. Germline trimming cut 5 bases from V and 7 bases from J; bases unmatched to any gene: 14. The germline V gene encodes CDR1 DFQATT and CDR2 SNEGSKA (reference sequence). CDR3 length: 15 amino acids. The data originate from a study of blood T cells in healthy people across ages. Whole-study context: Through template switching, about one barcoded beta molecule was captured per two T cells, as measured in model experiments.

Study outcomes and limitations: Without sorted subsets, naive and antigen-experienced compartments could not be conclusively compared.

For the second PCR, which ran for about 6 to 11 cycles, a sample-barcoded 5' primer and a J-beta primer mix were used. Per sample, CDR3-containing paired-end reads numbered at least 3 million. TCRdb independently ran MiXCR on the 5' RACE reads; one entry per CDR3 protein. The sample gives around 800,000 distinct CDR3 sequences, approximately 55% of which show up once; about 38% is in the top ten. Every sample had a minimum of 6.5 million PBMCs isolated. The sequence came from a man older than 75 in good health. The V and J genes are TRBV20-1 and TRBJ2-7, with 10 positions matching TRBD2. Sequences were obtained from blood. DNA of the CDR3: TGCAGTGCTCCCTCTAGCGGGAGCCCCTACAATGAGCAGTACTTC. Its translation: CSAPSSGSPYNEQYF.